One sample yielded the 3 T cell receptor beta chains listed below, sequenced in a study of blood T cells in healthy people across ages. The second PCR ran 7 to 11 cycles with a sample-barcoded 5' primer and J-beta primers. TCRdb reanalysed the 5' RACE reads using MiXCR and keeps one entry per CDR3 protein. The sample has roughly 830,000 distinct CDR3 sequences; 55% to 65% are singletons. Sequences were obtained from blood. Receptors were obtained from a man aged 30 to 39 in good health.

This chain connects TRBV7-2 to TRBJ2-3; D perhaps matches TRBD1 (5 bases). Germline CDR1 SGHTA, CDR2 FQGNSA. V lost 5 bases and J lost 8, with 17 bases in between. CDR3 size: 14 residues. The CDR3 sequence is CASSPGSSSGTQYF. The CDR3 DNA follows: TGTGCCAGCAGCCCAGGGTCCTCTTCGGGTACGCAGTATTTT.

The chain combines TRBV7-3 with TRBJ1-6, with 10 bases matching TRBD1. CDR1 SGHTA and CDR2 FQGTGA come from the germline V gene. The CDR3 is made up of 14 amino acids. Trimming at V came to 4 bases and at J to 10 bases, leaving 4 bases not matched to a gene. The chain's CDR3 is CASSSDRGLSPLHF. The CDR3 DNA sequence: TGTGCCAGCAGCTCCGACAGGGGGCTCTCACCCCTCCACTTT.

This clonotype has only one observation. This chain uses TRBV4-3 with TRBJ2-5, with D uncertain. V gave up 0 bases and J gave up 1 base, with 9 bases separating them. This CDR3 is built from 15 residues. Germline assignment: CDR1 LGHNA and CDR2 YSLEER. CDR3 DNA sequence: TGCGCCAGCAGCCAAGAAGCAGGCGGCCAAGAGACCCAGTACTTC. Amino acids: CASSQEAGGQETQYF.